This T cell receptor beta chain was recorded in a study of pediatric ulcerative colitis. Broader study findings: Ulcerative colitis patients shared more blood-rectal clones than controls.

V lost 2 bases, J lost 0 bases, and 13 bases lay in between. The germline gives CDR1 GTSNPN, CDR2 SVGIG (reference sequence). The CDR3 sequence is 16 residues long. As for this clone: Antigen specificity is unknown.

One to two pinch biopsies were taken from the rectum during colonoscopy. Sequencing was performed with immunoSEQ multiplex PCR; in TCRdb, only in-frame clones are kept and a portion is missing. The sample consists of 30,000 or so clones, about 81% of them appearing once. Sequenced material: gut tissue. The V call is TRBV30, the J call TRBJ2-2; no firm D call. The clonotype comes from a boy aged 5-17 years with mild ulcerative colitis. The CDR3: CAWSRETPANTGELFF. The DNA of the CDR3 is TGTGCCTGGAGTCGCGAAACACCCGCGAACACCGGGGAGCTGTTTTTT.